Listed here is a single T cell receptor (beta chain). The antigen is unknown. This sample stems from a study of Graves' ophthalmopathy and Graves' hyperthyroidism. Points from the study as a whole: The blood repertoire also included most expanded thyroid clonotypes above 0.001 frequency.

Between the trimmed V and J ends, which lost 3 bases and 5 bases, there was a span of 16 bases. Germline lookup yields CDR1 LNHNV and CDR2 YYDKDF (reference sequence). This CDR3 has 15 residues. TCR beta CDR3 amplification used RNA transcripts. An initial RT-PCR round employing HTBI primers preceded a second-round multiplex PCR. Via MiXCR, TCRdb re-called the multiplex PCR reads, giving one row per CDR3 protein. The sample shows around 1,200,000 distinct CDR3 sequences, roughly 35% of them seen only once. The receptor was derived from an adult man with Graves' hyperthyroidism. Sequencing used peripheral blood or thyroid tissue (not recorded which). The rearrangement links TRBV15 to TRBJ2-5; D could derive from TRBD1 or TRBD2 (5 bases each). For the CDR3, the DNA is TGTGCCACCAGCAGCGCCGGGGACGTGGCGGAGACCCAGTACTTC. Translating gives CATSSAGDVAETQYF.